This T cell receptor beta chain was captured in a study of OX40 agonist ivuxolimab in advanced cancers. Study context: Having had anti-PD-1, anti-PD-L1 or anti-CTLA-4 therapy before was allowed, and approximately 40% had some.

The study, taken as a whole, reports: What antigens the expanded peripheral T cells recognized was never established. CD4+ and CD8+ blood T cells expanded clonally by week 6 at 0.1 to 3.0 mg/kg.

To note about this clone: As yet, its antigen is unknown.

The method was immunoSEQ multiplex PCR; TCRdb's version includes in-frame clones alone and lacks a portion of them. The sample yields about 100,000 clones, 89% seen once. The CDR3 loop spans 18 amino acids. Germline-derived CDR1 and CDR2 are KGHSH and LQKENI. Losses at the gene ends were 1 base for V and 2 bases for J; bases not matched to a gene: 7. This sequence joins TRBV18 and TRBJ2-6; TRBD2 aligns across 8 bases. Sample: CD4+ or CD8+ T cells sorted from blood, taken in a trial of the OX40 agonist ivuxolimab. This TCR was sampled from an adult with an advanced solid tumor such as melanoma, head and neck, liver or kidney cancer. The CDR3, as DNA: TGTGCCAGCTCACCACTCGGACTAGCCCCCACTGGGGCCAACGTCCTGACTTTC. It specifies CASSPLGLAPTGANVLTF.